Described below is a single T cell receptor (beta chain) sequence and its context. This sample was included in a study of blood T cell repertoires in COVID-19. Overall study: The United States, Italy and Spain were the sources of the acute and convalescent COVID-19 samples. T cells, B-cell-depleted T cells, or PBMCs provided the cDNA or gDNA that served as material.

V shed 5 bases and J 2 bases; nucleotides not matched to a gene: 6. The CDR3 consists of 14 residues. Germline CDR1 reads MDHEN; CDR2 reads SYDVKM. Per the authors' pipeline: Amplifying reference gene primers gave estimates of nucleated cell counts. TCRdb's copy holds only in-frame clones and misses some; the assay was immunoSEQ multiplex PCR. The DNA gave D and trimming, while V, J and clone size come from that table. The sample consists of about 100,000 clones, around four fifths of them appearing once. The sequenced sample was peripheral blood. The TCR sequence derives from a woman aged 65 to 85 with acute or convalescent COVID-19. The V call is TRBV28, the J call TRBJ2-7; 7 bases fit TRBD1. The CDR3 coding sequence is TGTGCCAGCAGTCGGAACAGGGGTGCCTACGAGCAGTACGTC. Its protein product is CASSRNRGAYEQYV.